This T cell receptor beta chain was captured in a study of cytomegalovirus exposure and HLA in healthy donors. For the study at large: Some 200 million T cells yielded 100 million or so unique TCR beta sequences, as an earlier analysis found.

Study-wide findings and caveats: Overall, 164 TCR beta chains were annotated as cytomegalovirus-associated.

The CDR3 consists of 15 residues. J gave up 4 bases and V 4 bases, and 6 bases lay outside the gene matches. Germline assignment: CDR1 LGHNA and CDR2 YSLEER. As to this clone: Antigen unknown.

Primers included in the PCR were 60 Vbeta and 13 Jbeta primers. Per the study methods: Counted up in a later analysis, unique TCR beta chains came to about 80 million, with around 10 million shared. The assay was immunoSEQ multiplex PCR, and TCRdb's table has in-frame clones only and misses some. From that table come the V and J calls and clone size; the DNA was used to work out D and trimming. Here the sample spans more than 150,000 clones, roughly four fifths being singletons. The V call is TRBV4-3, the J call TRBJ2-1, with 8 bases matching TRBD2. Sequenced material: PBMCs. This TCR derives from a woman aged 25 to 39 in good health and CMV-seronegative. CDR3 in amino acids: CASSLQLAEYNEQFF. The CDR3 DNA reads TGCGCCAGCAGCCTGCAACTAGCGGAGTACAATGAGCAGTTCTTC.